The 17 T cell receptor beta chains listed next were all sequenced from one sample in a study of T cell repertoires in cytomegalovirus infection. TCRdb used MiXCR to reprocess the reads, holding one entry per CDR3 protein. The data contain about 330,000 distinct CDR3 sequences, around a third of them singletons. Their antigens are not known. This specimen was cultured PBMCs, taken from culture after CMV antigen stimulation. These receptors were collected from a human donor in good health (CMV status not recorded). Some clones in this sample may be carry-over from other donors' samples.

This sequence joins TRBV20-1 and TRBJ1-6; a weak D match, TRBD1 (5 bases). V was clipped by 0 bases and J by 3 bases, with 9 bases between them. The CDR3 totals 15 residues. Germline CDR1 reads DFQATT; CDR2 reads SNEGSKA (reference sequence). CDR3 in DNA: TGCAGTGCTAGAGATAGGGGCGTCTATAATTCACCCCTCCACTTT. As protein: CSARDRGVYNSPLHF.

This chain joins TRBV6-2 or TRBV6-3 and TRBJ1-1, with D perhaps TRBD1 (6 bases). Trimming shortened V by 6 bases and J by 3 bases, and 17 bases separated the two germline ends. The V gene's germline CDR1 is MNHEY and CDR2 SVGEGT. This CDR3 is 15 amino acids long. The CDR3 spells CASRSLPGVYTEAFF. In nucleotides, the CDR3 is TGTGCCAGCAGGTCTCTCCCAGGGGTTTACACTGAAGCTTTCTTT.

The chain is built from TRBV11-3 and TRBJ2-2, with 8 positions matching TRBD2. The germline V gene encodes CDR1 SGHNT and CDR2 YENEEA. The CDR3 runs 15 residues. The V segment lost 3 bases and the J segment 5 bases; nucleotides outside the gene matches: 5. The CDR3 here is CASSFSTSGTGELFF. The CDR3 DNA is TGTGCCAGCAGCTTCTCAACTAGCGGAACCGGGGAGCTGTTTTTT. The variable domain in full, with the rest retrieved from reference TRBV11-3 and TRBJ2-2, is EAGVVQSPRYKIIEKKQPVAFWCNPISGHNTLYWYLQNLGQGPELLIRYENEEAVDDSQLPKDRFSAERLKGVDSTLKIQPAELGDSAVYLCASSFSTSGTGELFFGEGSRLTVL.

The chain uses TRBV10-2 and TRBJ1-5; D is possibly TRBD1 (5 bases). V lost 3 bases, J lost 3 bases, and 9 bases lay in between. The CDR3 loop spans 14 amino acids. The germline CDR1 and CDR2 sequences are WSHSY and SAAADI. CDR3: CASSDRAPNQPQHF. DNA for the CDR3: TGCGCCAGCAGTGACAGGGCCCCCAATCAGCCCCAGCATTTT.

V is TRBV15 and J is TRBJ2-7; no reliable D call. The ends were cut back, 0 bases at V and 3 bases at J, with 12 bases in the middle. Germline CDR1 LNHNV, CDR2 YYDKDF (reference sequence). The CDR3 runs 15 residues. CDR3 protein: CATSRDLRNYYEQYF. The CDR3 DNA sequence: TGTGCCACCAGCAGAGATTTACGGAACTACTACGAGCAGTACTTC.

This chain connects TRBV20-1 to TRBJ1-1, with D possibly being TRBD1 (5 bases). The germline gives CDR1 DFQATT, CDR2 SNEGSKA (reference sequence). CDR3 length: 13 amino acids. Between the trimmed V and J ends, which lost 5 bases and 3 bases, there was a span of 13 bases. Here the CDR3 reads CSAPGILDTEAFF. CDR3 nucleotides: TGCAGTGCTCCAGGGATATTGGACACTGAAGCTTTCTTT.

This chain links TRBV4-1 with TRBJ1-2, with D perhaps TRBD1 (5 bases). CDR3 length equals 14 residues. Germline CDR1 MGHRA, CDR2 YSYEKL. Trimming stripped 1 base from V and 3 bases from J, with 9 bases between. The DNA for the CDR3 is TGCGCCAGCAGCCAAGTGGGGGGGTACTATGGCTACACCTTC. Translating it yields CASSQVGGYYGYTF.

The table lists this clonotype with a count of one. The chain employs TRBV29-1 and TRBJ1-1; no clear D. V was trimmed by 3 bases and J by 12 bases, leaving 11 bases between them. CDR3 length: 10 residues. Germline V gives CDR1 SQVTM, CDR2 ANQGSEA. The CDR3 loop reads CSVDTPAPFF. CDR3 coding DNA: TGCAGCGTTGACACTCCGGCGCCTTTCTTT.

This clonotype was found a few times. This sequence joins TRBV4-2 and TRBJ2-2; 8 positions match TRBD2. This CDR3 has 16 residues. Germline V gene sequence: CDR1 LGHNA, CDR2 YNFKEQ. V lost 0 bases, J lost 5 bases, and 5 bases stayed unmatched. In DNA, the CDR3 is TGTGCCAGCAGCCAAGAGGGGACTAGGGGGACCGGGGAGCTGTTTTTT. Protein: CASSQEGTRGTGELFF.

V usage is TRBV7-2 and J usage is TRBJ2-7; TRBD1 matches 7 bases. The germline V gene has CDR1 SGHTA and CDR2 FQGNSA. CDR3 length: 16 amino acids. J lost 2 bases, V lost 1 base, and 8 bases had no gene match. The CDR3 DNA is TGTGCCAGCAGCTTAGAAGCAAGGGGGCTGGCCTACGAGCAGTACTTC. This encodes CASSLEARGLAYEQYF.

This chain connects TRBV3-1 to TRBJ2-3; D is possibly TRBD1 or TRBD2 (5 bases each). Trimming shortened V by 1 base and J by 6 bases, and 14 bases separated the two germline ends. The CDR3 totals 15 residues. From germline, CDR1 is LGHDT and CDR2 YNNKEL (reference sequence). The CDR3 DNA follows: TGTGCCAGCAGCCAAGGGGTCCAGGGAGAGGATACGCAGTATTTT. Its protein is CASSQGVQGEDTQYF.

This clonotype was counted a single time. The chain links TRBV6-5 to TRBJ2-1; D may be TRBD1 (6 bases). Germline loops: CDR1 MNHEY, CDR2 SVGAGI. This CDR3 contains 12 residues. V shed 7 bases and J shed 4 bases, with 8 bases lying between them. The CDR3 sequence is CASKGTYNEQFF. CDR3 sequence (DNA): TGTGCCAGCAAGGGGACATACAATGAGCAGTTCTTC.

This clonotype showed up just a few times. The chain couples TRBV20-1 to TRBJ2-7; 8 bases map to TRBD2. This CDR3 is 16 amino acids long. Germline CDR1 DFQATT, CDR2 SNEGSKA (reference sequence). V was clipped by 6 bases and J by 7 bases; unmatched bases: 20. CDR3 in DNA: TGCAGTGCCCCCCAAGGGTCGCGTAGCGGGGACTGGGAGCAGTACTTC. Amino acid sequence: CSAPQGSRSGDWEQYF.

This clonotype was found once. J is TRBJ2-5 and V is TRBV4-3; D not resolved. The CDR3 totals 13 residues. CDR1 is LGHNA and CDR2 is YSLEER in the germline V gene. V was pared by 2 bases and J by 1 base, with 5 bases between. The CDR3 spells CASSQPTQETQYF. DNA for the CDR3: TGCGCCAGCAGCCAACCTACCCAAGAGACCCAGTACTTC.

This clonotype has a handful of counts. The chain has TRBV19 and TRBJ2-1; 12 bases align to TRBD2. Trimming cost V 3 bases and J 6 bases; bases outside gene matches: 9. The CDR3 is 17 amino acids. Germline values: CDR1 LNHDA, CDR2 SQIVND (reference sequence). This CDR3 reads CASSMHRGLAGSNEQFF. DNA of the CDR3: TGTGCCAGTAGTATGCATAGAGGACTAGCGGGGTCCAATGAGCAGTTCTTC.

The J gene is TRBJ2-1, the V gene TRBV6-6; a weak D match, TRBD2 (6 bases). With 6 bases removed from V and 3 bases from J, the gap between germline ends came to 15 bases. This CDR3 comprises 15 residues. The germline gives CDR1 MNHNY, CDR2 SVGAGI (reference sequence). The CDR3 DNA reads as TGTGCCAGCAGCATACGGGAGAGTGTCTACAATGAGCAGTTCTTC. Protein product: CASSIRESVYNEQFF.

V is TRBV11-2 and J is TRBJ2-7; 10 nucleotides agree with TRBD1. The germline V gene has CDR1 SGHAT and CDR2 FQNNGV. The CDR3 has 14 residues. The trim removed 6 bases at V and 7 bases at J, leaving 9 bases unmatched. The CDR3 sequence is CASRWRQGAGEQYF. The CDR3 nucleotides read TGTGCCAGCAGATGGAGACAGGGGGCGGGGGAGCAGTACTTC.